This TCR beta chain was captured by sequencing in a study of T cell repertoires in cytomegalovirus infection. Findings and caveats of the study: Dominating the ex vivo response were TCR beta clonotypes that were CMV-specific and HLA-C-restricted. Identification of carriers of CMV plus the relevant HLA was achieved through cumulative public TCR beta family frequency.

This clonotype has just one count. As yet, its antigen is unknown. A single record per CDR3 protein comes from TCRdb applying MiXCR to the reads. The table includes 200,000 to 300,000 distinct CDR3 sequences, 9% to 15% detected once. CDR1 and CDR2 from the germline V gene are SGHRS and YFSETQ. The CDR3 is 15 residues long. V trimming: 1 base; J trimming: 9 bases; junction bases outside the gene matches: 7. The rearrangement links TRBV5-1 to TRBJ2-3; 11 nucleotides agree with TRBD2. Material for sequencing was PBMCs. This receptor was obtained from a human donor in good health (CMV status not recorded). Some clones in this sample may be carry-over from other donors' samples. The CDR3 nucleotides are TGCGCCAGCAGCTTGTTCACTAGCGGGGGCCCAACGCAGTATTTT. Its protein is CASSLFTSGGPTQYF. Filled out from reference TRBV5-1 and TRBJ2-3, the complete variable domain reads KAGVTQTPRYLIKTRGQQVTLSCSPISGHRSVSWYQQTPGQGLQFLFEYFSETQRNKGNFPGRFSGRQFSNSRSEMNVSTLELGDSALYLCASSLFTSGGPTQYFGPGTRLTVL.